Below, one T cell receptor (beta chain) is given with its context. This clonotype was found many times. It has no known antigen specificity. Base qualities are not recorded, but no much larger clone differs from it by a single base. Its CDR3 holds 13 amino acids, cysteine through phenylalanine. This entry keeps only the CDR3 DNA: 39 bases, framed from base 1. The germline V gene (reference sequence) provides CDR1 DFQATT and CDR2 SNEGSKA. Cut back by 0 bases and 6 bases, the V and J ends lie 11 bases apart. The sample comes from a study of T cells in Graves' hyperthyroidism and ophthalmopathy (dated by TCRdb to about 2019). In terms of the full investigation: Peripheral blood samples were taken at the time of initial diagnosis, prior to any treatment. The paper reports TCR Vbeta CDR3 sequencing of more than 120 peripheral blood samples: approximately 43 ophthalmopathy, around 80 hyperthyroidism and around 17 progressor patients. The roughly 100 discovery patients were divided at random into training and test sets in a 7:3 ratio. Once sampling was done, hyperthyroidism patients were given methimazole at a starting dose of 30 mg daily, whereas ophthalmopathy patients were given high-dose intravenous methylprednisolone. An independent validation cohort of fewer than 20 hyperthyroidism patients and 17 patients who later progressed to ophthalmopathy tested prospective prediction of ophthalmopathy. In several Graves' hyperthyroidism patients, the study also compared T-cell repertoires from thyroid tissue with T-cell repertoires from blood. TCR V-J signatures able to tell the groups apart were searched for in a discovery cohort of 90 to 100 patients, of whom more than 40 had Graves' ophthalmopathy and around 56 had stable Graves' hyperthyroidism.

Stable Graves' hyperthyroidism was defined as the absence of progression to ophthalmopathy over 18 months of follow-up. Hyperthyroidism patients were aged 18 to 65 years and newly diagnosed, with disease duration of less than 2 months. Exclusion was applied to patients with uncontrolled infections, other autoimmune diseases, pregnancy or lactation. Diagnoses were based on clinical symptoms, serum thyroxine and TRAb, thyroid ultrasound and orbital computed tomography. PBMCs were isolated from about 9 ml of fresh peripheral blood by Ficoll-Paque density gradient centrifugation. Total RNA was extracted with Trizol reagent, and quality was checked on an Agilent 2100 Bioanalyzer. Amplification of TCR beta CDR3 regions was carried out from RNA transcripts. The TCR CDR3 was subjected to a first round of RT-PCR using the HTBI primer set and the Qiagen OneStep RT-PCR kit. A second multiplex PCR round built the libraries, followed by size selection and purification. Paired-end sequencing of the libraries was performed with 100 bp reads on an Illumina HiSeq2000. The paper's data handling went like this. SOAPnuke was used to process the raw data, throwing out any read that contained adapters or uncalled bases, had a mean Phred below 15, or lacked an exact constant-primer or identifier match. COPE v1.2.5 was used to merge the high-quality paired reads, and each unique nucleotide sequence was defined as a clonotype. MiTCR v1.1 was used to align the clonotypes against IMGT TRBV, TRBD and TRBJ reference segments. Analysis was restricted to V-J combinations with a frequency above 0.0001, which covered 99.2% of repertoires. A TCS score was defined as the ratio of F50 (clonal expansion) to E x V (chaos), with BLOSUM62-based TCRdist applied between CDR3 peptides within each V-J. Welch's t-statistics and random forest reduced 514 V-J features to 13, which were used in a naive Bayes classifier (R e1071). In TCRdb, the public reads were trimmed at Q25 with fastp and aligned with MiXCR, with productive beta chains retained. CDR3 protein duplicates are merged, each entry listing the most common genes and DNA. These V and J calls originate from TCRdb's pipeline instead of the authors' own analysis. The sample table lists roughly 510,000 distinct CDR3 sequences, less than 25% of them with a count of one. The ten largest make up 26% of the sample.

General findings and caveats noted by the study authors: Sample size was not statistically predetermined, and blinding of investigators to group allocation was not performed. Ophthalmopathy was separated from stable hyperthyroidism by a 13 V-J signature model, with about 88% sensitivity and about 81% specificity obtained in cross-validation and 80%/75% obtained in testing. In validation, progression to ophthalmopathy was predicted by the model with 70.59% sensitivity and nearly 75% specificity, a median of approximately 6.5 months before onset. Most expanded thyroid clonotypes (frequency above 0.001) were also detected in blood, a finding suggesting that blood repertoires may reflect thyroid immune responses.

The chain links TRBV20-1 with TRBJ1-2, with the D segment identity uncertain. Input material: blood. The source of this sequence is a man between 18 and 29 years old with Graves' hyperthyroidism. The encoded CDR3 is CSARESTAHGYTF. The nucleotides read TGCAGTGCTAGAGAAAGTACGGCTCATGGCTACACCTTC.